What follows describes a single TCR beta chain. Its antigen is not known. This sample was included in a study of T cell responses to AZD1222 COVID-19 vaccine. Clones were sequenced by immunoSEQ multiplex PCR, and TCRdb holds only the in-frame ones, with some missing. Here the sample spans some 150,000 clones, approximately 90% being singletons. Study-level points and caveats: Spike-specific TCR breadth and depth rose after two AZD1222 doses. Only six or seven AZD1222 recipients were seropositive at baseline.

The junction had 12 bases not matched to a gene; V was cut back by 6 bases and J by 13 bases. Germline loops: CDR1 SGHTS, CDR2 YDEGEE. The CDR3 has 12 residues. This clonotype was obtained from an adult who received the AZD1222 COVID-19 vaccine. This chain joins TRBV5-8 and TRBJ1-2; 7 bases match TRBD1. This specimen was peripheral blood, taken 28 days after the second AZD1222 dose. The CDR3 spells CASTPGQPFLTF. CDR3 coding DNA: TGTGCCAGCACCCCGGGACAGCCCTTTCTCACCTTC.